Presented here are 23 T cell receptor beta chains from one specimen sequenced in a study of shared clonotypes between healthy human individuals. Clones were sequenced by immunoSEQ multiplex PCR, and TCRdb holds only the in-frame ones, with some missing. The sample consists of 1,500,000 or so clones, less than 99% of them appearing once. Sequences were obtained from naive CD4+ T cells sorted from blood. Subset meaning: CD45RA+ positively selected. These receptors all come from a man aged 30 to 45 in good health.

This chain connects TRBV16 to TRBJ2-7; unclear D gene. This CDR3 is built from 14 residues. Germline-derived CDR1 and CDR2 are KGHSY and FQNENV. The V and J ends lost 3 bases and 2 bases respectively, with 11 bases between them. The CDR3, as DNA: TGTGCCAGCAGCCACGGAACCTCTCCCTACGAGCAGTACTTC. Amino acid sequence: CASSHGTSPYEQYF.

J is TRBJ2-2 and V is TRBV7-9; D might be TRBD1 (5 bases). Per germline, CDR1 SEHNR and CDR2 FQNEAQ (reference sequence). The CDR3 runs 14 residues. V was clipped by 7 bases and J by 3 bases, with 12 bases between them. This CDR3 reads CASNLDTYTGELFF. The CDR3 DNA follows: TGTGCCAGCAACTTGGACACTTACACCGGGGAGCTGTTTTTT.

This clone occurred a few times. This chain uses TRBV5-5 with TRBJ1-5; tentative D call: TRBD1 (6 bases). V lost 3 bases, J lost 4 bases, and 17 bases lay in between. The CDR3 has 16 residues. Germline CDR1 and CDR2: SGHKS and YYEKEE (reference sequence). The DNA for the CDR3 is TGTGCCAGCAGCTGGTTGGGGGGCGGGCGGAATCAGCCCCAGCATTTT. Its translation is CASSWLGGGRNQPQHF.

The chain combines TRBV25-1 with TRBJ2-2; D is unclear. The ends were cut back, 2 bases at V and 5 bases at J, with 6 bases in the middle. This CDR3 spans 13 amino acids. CDR1 and CDR2 (germline): MGHDK, SYGVNS. This chain's CDR3 is CASSEAFTGELFF. The CDR3 DNA reads as TGTGCCAGCAGTGAAGCCTTTACCGGGGAGCTGTTTTTT.

V gene TRBV25-1 combines with J gene TRBJ2-2; 8 nucleotides align to TRBD2. Germline-derived CDR1 and CDR2 are MGHDK and SYGVNS. V lost 1 base to trimming and J lost 6 bases; unmatched junction nucleotides: 7. The CDR3 runs 16 residues. The CDR3 DNA reads as TGTGCCAGCAGTGAATTCGGGAGGGCCCCGGCCGGGGAGCTGTTTTTT. Amino acids: CASSEFGRAPAGELFF.

The CDR3 nucleotides read TGTGCCAGCAGTGAAGGTAGACAGAGCACAGATACGCAGTATTTT. Its protein product is CASSEGRQSTDTQYF. The chain carries TRBV2 and TRBJ2-3; D is possibly TRBD1 (5 bases). The CDR3 spans 15 residues. Germline CDR1 and CDR2: SNHLY and FYNNEI. Trimming cost V 1 base and J 0 bases, with 8 bases left between them.

Points on this clone: This same CDR3 is encoded by further DNA sequences in the sample. V is TRBV5-1 and J is TRBJ2-1, with 9 bases aligning to TRBD2. J was trimmed by 6 bases and V by 2 bases; bases with no gene match: 6. Germline loops: CDR1 SGHRS, CDR2 YFSETQ. This CDR3 is built from 15 residues. As DNA, the CDR3 is TGCGCCAGCAGCTTAGGGCTAGCGGGACGCAATGAGCAGTTCTTC. Its protein product is CASSLGLAGRNEQFF.

The chain joins TRBV5-8 to TRBJ2-7; D gene ambiguous. V shed 1 base and J shed 12 bases, with 11 bases lying between them. The CDR3 sequence is 11 residues long. Germline V gene data show CDR1 as SGHTS and CDR2 as YDEGEE. The CDR3 DNA is TGTGCCAGCAGCTTGCGGCAGGTAGTGTACTTC. It yields the protein CASSLRQVVYF.

The chain has TRBV5-4 and TRBJ1-5; D might be TRBD1 (5 bases). Trimming took off 4 bases at V and 6 bases at J, with 17 bases between the two ends. Germline CDR1 is SGHNT and CDR2 is YYREEE (reference sequence). CDR3 length equals 15 residues. The DNA for the CDR3 is TGTGCCAGCAGCCCAAACCCAGGGATCGGTCAGCCCCAGCATTTT. The encoded protein is CASSPNPGIGQPQHF.

The chain couples TRBV6-5 to TRBJ2-1; D tentatively fits TRBD1 or TRBD2 (5 bases each). With 10 bases removed from V and 5 bases from J, the gap between germline ends came to 21 bases. Germline values: CDR1 MNHEY, CDR2 SVGAGI. CDR3 length: 15 amino acids. CDR3 in amino acids: CAIRASGRGNNEQFF. The CDR3 DNA sequence: TGTGCCATCAGGGCCAGTGGGAGAGGCAACAATGAGCAGTTCTTC.

The chain combines TRBV12-5 with TRBJ2-1, with TRBD1 identical over 8 bases. There are 15 residues in the CDR3. Germline CDR1 is LGHNT and CDR2 is FRNRAP. The trim removed 5 bases at V and 1 base at J, leaving 4 bases unmatched. The CDR3 nucleotides read TGTGCTAGTGGTACCGGACAGGGATCCTACAATGAGCAGTTCTTC. Its translation: CASGTGQGSYNEQFF.

As regards this clone: The sample carries other DNA sequences with the same CDR3. J is TRBJ1-1 and V is TRBV5-1; maybe TRBD1 (5 bases). This CDR3 comprises 14 residues. Trimming pared 0 bases from V and 3 bases from J, leaving 9 bases between. Germline values: CDR1 SGHRS, CDR2 YFSETQ. The CDR3 nucleotides read TGCGCCAGCAGCTTGGTGAGGGGCGACACTGAAGCTTTCTTT. Translated: CASSLVRGDTEAFF.

Details on this clone: The same CDR3 can be traced to other DNA sequences in this sample. The gene calls are TRBV9 and TRBJ2-3; D might be TRBD1 (5 bases). Trimming pared 0 bases from V and 3 bases from J, leaving 8 bases between. The CDR3 extends over 14 amino acids. Germline CDR1 SGDLS, CDR2 YYNGEE. In DNA, the CDR3 is TGTGCCAGCAGCGTAGAAGGGGTTACAGATACGCAGTATTTT. Its translation is CASSVEGVTDTQYF.

This chain joins TRBV10-1 and TRBJ2-3; no definite D call. V shed 8 bases and J shed 2 bases, with 5 bases lying between them. Germline V gives CDR1 WNHNN, CDR2 SYGVQD (reference sequence). The CDR3 totals 11 residues. The CDR3 is CASGNTDTQYF. The CDR3 DNA is TGCGCCAGCGGGAACACAGATACGCAGTATTTT.

The V gene is TRBV11-3, the J gene TRBJ2-1; TRBD2 might be the D (6 bases). The germline V and J ends were trimmed by 8 bases and 9 bases, with 17 bases remaining between them. The germline V gene has CDR1 SGHNT and CDR2 YENEEA. This CDR3 contains 13 residues. CDR3 in amino acids: CASSLTRVGEQFF. The CDR3 DNA reads TGTGCCAGCTCCTTGACTAGAGTGGGTGAGCAGTTCTTC.

About this clone: The same CDR3 also results from other DNA sequences found in this sample. The chain joins TRBV11-2 to TRBJ2-1; 11 bases map to TRBD2. This CDR3 has 15 residues. Germline V gene sequence: CDR1 SGHAT, CDR2 FQNNGV. V trimming: 4 bases; J trimming: 2 bases; junction bases outside the gene matches: 1. The CDR3 loop is CASSSLAGAYNEQFF. CDR3 coding DNA: TGTGCCAGCAGCTCACTAGCGGGAGCCTACAATGAGCAGTTCTTC.

The V and J genes are TRBV5-6 and TRBJ2-7; 9 nucleotides match TRBD1. V shed 2 bases, J shed 4 bases, and the junction held 7 bases outside the gene matches. The CDR3 extends over 15 amino acids. From germline, CDR1 is SGHDT and CDR2 YYEEEE. The CDR3 DNA follows: TGTGCCAGCAGCTTCCGGGGAGGGACAGGGTACGAGCAGTACTTC. This translates into CASSFRGGTGYEQYF.

CDR3 DNA: TGCGCCAGCAGCCCGTTAGCGGGAGGGCCCTCAGAGACCCAGTACTTC. Protein: CASSPLAGGPSETQYF. The chain employs TRBV5-1 and TRBJ2-5; 11 positions agree with TRBD2. J gave up 4 bases and V 4 bases, and 9 bases lay outside the gene matches. Germline CDR1 reads SGHRS; CDR2 reads YFSETQ. This CDR3 region has 16 residues.

DNA for the CDR3: TGTGCCAGCAGTGAACTAGGGAACTATGGCTACACCTTC. Translated, it gives CASSELGNYGYTF. V is TRBV25-1 and J is TRBJ1-2; D not resolved. V was shortened by 2 bases and J by 2 bases, with 6 bases between the two germline ends. The germline V gene has CDR1 MGHDK and CDR2 SYGVNS. This CDR3 has 13 residues.

Comment on this clone: The same CDR3 also results from other DNA sequences found in this sample. This sequence joins TRBV5-1 and TRBJ1-4, with D perhaps TRBD1 (6 bases). The CDR3 runs 13 residues. Germline values: CDR1 SGHRS, CDR2 YFSETQ. Trimming took off 2 bases at V and 8 bases at J, with 10 bases between the two ends. CDR3 nucleotides: TGCGCCAGCAGCTTACAGGGAGGGGAAAAACTGTTTTTT. Translating gives CASSLQGGEKLFF.

Concerning this clone itself: This CDR3 is also generated by other DNA sequences in the sample. V usage is TRBV18 and J usage is TRBJ2-1; D is unresolved. Between the trimmed V and J ends, which lost 3 bases and 5 bases, there was a span of 8 bases. The CDR3 extends over 13 amino acids. The V gene's germline CDR1 is KGHSH and CDR2 LQKENI. CDR3 nucleotide sequence: TGTGCCAGCTCACCGGGTAGAAACAATGAGCAGTTCTTC. Amino acid sequence: CASSPGRNNEQFF.

The rearrangement links TRBV2 to TRBJ2-7; D tentatively reads TRBD1 or TRBD2 (6 bases each). The CDR3 consists of 14 residues. The V end was cut by 7 bases, the J end by 6 bases, with 19 bases between. Germline V CDR1 and CDR2: SNHLY, FYNNEI. CDR3 amino acids: CASTGELGAREQYF. CDR3 coding DNA: TGTGCCAGCACGGGGGAGTTGGGGGCGCGCGAGCAGTACTTC.

For the CDR3, the DNA is TGTGCCAGCAGTTCACCGGGACAGGGGGGTCAGCCCCAGCATTTT. Protein sequence: CASSSPGQGGQPQHF. The rearrangement joins TRBV6-5 to TRBJ1-5, with 11 bases lining up with TRBD1. Germline lookup yields CDR1 MNHEY and CDR2 SVGAGI. The CDR3 has 15 amino acids. V lost 4 bases to trimming and J lost 6 bases; unmatched junction nucleotides: 5.